The 3 T cell receptor beta chains reported below all come from one sample, sequenced in a study of blood T cell repertoires in COVID-19. Measured with immunoSEQ multiplex PCR; TCRdb has only the in-frame clones, and not every one. The repertoire includes 150,000 or so clones, 70% to 85% of them detected once, and approximately 16% sits in the top ten. Specimen: PBMCs or T cells enriched from blood (not recorded which). These receptor sequences come from a middle-aged man who had recovered from COVID-19.

The DNA of the CDR3 is TGTGCCTGGAGCACCAAAGACAAACGCAATCAGCCCCAGCATTTT. This sequence encodes CAWSTKDKRNQPQHF. The rearrangement uses TRBV30 and TRBJ1-5; D unclear. The CDR3 has 15 residues. Trimming took off 3 bases at V and 2 bases at J, with 14 bases between the two ends. Germline loops: CDR1 GTSNPN, CDR2 SVGIG (reference sequence).

The rearrangement links TRBV3-1 (or the pseudogene TRBV3-2) to TRBJ2-4; 8 bases fit TRBD2. V shed 0 bases, J shed 4 bases, and the junction held 8 bases outside the gene matches. Germline CDR1 reads LGHDT; CDR2 reads YNNKEL (reference sequence). The CDR3 spans 17 residues. In DNA, the CDR3 is TGTGCCAGCAGCCAAGATTGGACGGGGGGGCCTAAAAACATTCAGTACTTC. Protein product: CASSQDWTGGPKNIQYF.

The J gene is TRBJ1-1, the V gene TRBV9, with 8 bases aligning to TRBD1. The junction had 7 bases not matched to a gene; V was cut back by 3 bases and J by 3 bases. The V gene's germline CDR1 is SGDLS and CDR2 YYNGEE. The CDR3 runs to 15 residues. CDR3 sequence reads: CASSDPTGAHTEAFF. DNA for the CDR3: TGTGCCAGCAGCGACCCGACAGGGGCGCACACTGAAGCTTTCTTT.